This T cell receptor beta chain was identified during a study of human versus mouse CDR3 diversity and MHC coevolution (dated by TCRdb to 2016 to 2017). About the investigation overall: According to reports, the immunoSEQ assay detects one in 200,000 T cells and minimizes multiplex PCR amplification bias. Across the mouse and human samples, each sample yielded between about 0.6 x 10^7 and 1.7 x 10^7 valid reads. As a reference point for TCR selection on multiple MHC II alleles, the study used human naive CD4 T cell repertoires and compared them against human-TCR-locus transgenic mice that have a single MHC II. The human cohort comprised three healthy volunteer blood donors, one aged 30 to 40, one aged 40 to 50 and one aged 60 to 70 at collection.

Fluorescence-activated cell sorting was used to isolate naive CD4 T cells, defined as CD45RO-negative and CD62L-positive, from PBMCs. From each donor, approximately 51 ml of fresh peripheral blood was taken, and Ficoll density centrifugation was then used to isolate PBMCs. Cell sorting was carried out on a FACSAria III instrument, and a purity above 95% was achieved for all samples. Turning to this clone: No antigen is known for it. Relative to the germline gene, one junction end is altered; a read error may explain this.

The QIAGEN blood and tissue kit was used to extract genomic DNA from the sorted cells, and that DNA was then quantified on a NanoDrop 1000. Deep sequencing and quantification of TCR alpha and beta chains were performed on the immunoSEQ platform by multiplex PCR of genomic DNA. The paper's data handling went like this. TCR sequences were annotated using IMGT gene and region definitions. As a stand-in for the preselection repertoire, out-of-frame rearrangements were used and set against in-frame clonotypes. To estimate repertoire size, the study used the iCHAO1 estimator that comes with the immunoSEQ platform. Clonal inequality was measured with a Gini index on in-frame amino acid clonotypes, based on the Lorenz curve. Shared clonotypes were counted with the intersect function of the R package tcR, and similarity was scored with the Jaccard index. The R prcomp function was used without normalization to run principal component analysis of V, J and V-J usage frequencies. TCRdb carries this immuneACCESS record with in-frame sequences only. Its versions omit some clonotypes, under half of them owing to an unresolved V gene in the studies checked, with the rest unexplained. V and J calls and clone size are copied from that table; D and trimming were computed from the DNA. The table for this sample lists 55,000 to 65,000 clones; approximately 94% of them were counted only once. The ten largest clonotypes hold approximately 20% of the sample.

CDR1 and CDR2 are drawn from the germline V gene: SGHDT, YYEEEE. The CDR3 runs 15 residues from the cysteine to the phenylalanine. Just CDR3 DNA is preserved here, 45 bases in frame from base 1. The paper as a whole reports these results and caveats: The largest TCR beta repertoire, some 1.5 million clonotypes, was estimated by iCHAO1 for humans, a finding likely attributable to selection by multiple MHC II molecules. Most of the three human donors showed the lowest clonal inequality scores among all compared groups. On average, humans had more CDR3 deletions and insertions than mice did, pointing to greater exonuclease and TdT activity. Because human T cells were selected on about 6 MHC II alleles, repertoire diversity was not considered directly comparable between humans and mice.

The chain is made from TRBV5-6 and TRBJ1-2, and perhaps TRBD1 as D gene, on 5 matching bases. Sample: naive CD4+ T cells from blood. Read against the paper, the sample's cell subset or site label means: CD45RO-negative CD62L-positive naive CD4 T cells. This TCR was sampled from a person between 55 and 69 years old in good health. The CDR3 corresponds to CASSLGRGANYGYTF. The nucleotide sequence is given as TGTGCCAGCAGTTTGGGGCGTGGAGCTAACTATGGCTACACCTTC.